The source of this TCR beta chain is a study of siplizumab effects on memory and regulatory T cells. Broader study findings: With siplizumab, mappable alloreactive CD4+ clones averaged around 70% Treg-derived, versus more than 25% in controls.

TEMRA, effector memory, memory and naive subsets, all unstimulated, were sequenced in a few donor pairs. This CDR3 spans 14 amino acids. Germline V gene lookup returns CDR1 SGHNT and CDR2 YENEEA. On this clone: Its antigen remains unidentified. Mismatch with germline at one junction end may stem from a read error.

Assays were performed on approximately 1.1 x 10^5 TCR templates per sample. Sequenced by immunoSEQ multiplex PCR; TCRdb stores in-frame clones only, minus some. The sample records 70,000 to 100,000 clones, roughly 97% being singletons. V is TRBV11-3 and J is TRBJ1-1; 7 positions match TRBD1. This clonotype was obtained from a human donor in good health. The specimen sequenced was naive CD4+ T cells sorted from blood. The CDR3 sequence is CASSVDRVSTEAFF. CDR3 bases: TGTGCCAGCAGCGTAGACAGGGTTTCGACTGAAGCTTTCTTT.